Included here is one T cell receptor beta chain sequence, with context. The data belong to a study of blood T cell repertoires in COVID-19. Some clones are missing from TCRdb's copy, which holds only in-frame ones; the method was immunoSEQ multiplex PCR. The data hold roughly 120,000 clones, with 79% observed a single time. V lost 0 bases and J 7 bases, leaving 8 bases between the germline ends. In germline, CDR1 is SGHRS, CDR2 YFSETQ. The CDR3 is 14 amino acids. The TCR was taken from an elderly woman with acute or convalescent COVID-19. Input material: peripheral blood. The chain joins TRBV5-1 to TRBJ1-6, with D perhaps TRBD1 (6 bases). As DNA, the CDR3 is TGCGCCAGCAGCTTGGACAGGGCAAATTCACCCCTCCACTTT. Translation: CASSLDRANSPLHF.